This T cell receptor (beta chain) came from a study of shared clonotypes between healthy human individuals. Study observations and caveats: Investigators collected only blood, and repertoires in tissues likely differ.

Note on this clone: The antigen is undetermined.

Sequencing was performed with immunoSEQ multiplex PCR; in TCRdb, only in-frame clones are kept and a portion is missing. The table includes 490,000 or so clones, 79% detected once. This TCR was sampled from a woman aged 40 to 50 in good health. Some clones in this sample may be carry-over from other donors' samples. Sequenced sample: PBMCs.

The CDR3: CASSLTGVLYEQYF. The CDR3 nucleotides are TGCGCCAGCAGCTTGACAGGGGTTCTCTACGAGCAGTACTTC. The chain combines TRBV5-1 with TRBJ2-7; TRBD1 matches 7 bases. CDR1 and CDR2 (germline): SGHRS, YFSETQ. V lost 1 base and J lost 3; bases outside the gene matches: 4. The CDR3 loop spans 14 amino acids.